Listed below are T cell receptor beta chains from one sample, sequenced in a study of PD-1 blockade in classical Hodgkin lymphoma. The protocol was immunoSEQ multiplex PCR, while the TCRdb copy is restricted to in-frame clones and leaves out a portion. Among about 30,000 clones, about 80% were seen once, and the ten largest hold roughly 18%. Sequencing used peripheral blood mononuclear cells (PBMCs), obtained before the fourth cycle of nivolumab. These receptors were collected from a human donor with classical Hodgkin lymphoma. Both conserved end residues are part of each CDR3. A D gene is named only where the DNA matches it firmly. Expanded clones are given a class, and other clones once, few, many or no size at all.

TGCGCCAGCAGCCAAGAACCCGACCTCTCCTACGAGCAGTACTTC	CASSQEPDLSYEQYF	NA	TRBV4-1	TRBJ2-7	NA
TGTGCCAGCAGCTTCGGCGTGGCCGGGGAGCTGTTTTTT	CASSFGVAGELFF	NA	TRBV7-7	TRBJ2-2	NA
TGTGCCAGCTCACCGGACAGGGGTAGTAACGAGCAGTACTTC	CASSPDRGSNEQYF	TRBD1	TRBV18	TRBJ2-7	NA
TGTGCCATCAGGGAAGCGGAGAGCTCCTACGAGCAGTACTTC	CAIREAESSYEQYF	NA	TRBV10-3	TRBJ2-7	NA
TGCGCCAGCAGGAGTTGGGCAGCCTCTAACTATGGCTACACCTTC	CASRSWAASNYGYTF	NA	TRBV5-1	TRBJ1-2	NA
TGTGCCAGCAGTTTCGGGAGGATCTCCGGAAAACTGTTTTTT	CASSFGRISGKLFF	NA	TRBV27	TRBJ1-4	NA
TGTGCCAGCAGCTTAGACAACCCTCCTTACGAGCAGTACTTC	CASSLDNPPYEQYF	NA	TRBV11-3	TRBJ2-7	NA
TGTGCCAGCAGCCCGGGACAGGGATCAACTAATGAAAAACTGTTTTTT	CASSPGQGSTNEKLFF	TRBD1	TRBV7-9	TRBJ1-4	NA
TGTGCCAGCTCCTTCGGGACAGCTGGGGCCAACGTCCTGACTTTC	CASSFGTAGANVLTF	TRBD1	TRBV18	TRBJ2-6	NA
TGTGCCAGCAGTGAACAACATCGGATAAGGCAGTTCTTC	CASSEQHRIRQFF	NA	TRBV2	TRBJ2-1	NA
TGTGCCAGCAGCCCCGCAGGGGGGGGGCTCACCGGGGAGCTGTTTTTT	CASSPAGGGLTGELFF	NA	TRBV9	TRBJ2-2	NA
TGTGCCAGTAGTATTCAGAAGATTTACGAGCAGTACTTC	CASSIQKIYEQYF	NA	TRBV19	TRBJ2-7	NA
TGTGCCAGCTCACCGGGCAGGAATAAGGACACTGAAGCTTTCTTT	CASSPGRNKDTEAFF	NA	TRBV18	TRBJ1-1	once
TGTGCCATCAGTGACTACGGGGGGGGCGCCCACAATGAGCAGTTCTTC	CAISDYGGGAHNEQFF	TRBD2	TRBV10-3	TRBJ2-1	NA
TGTGCCAGCAGTTTGACCCGAGACAGAGAAGCTTTCTTT	CASSLTRDREAFF	NA	TRBV27	TRBJ1-1	NA
TGTGCCAGCAGCTTAGAGGGACCCCTTTTCCTCTCCTACGAGCAGTACTTC	CASSLEGPLFLSYEQYF	NA	TRBV7-8	TRBJ2-7	NA
TGTGCCAGCACGACTGGAAACACCATATATTTT	CASTTGNTIYF	NA	TRBV28	TRBJ1-3	NA
TGTGCCAGCAGTTTGCTACGGACCCTCCACTTT	CASSLLRTLHF	NA	TRBV28	TRBJ1-6	medium-sized
TGTGCCAGCAGCTTAGGCCTTTACGAGCAGTACTTC	CASSLGLYEQYF	NA	TRBV13	TRBJ2-7	once
TGTGCCAGTAGTATAGGGGGATCAAACACTGAAGCTTTCTTT	CASSIGGSNTEAFF	NA	TRBV19	TRBJ1-1	NA
TGTGCCAGCAGCGAGCGGACTAGCGCAGATACGCAGTATTTT	CASSERTSADTQYF	TRBD2	TRBV9	TRBJ2-3	once
TGTGCCAGCAGTGACTCACAATCAGGAGGGAAACTGTTTTTT	CASSDSQSGGKLFF	NA	TRBV2	TRBJ1-4	few
TGTGCCAGTAGAGAACGAGGCCGGCTCACTGAAGCTTTCTTT	CASRERGRLTEAFF	NA	TRBV19	TRBJ1-1	NA
TGCAGCGTTGCGGAGACGAACACCGGGGAGCTGTTTTTT	CSVAETNTGELFF	NA	TRBV29-1	TRBJ2-2	once
TGTGCCAGCAGCCCAACGGGACAGCTGACATATTGGAACACCGGGGAGCTGTTTTTT	CASSPTGQLTYWNTGELFF	TRBD1	TRBV9	TRBJ2-2	medium-sized
TGCGCCAGCAGCCCACAGGGGCCCTTTAATGGCTACACCTTC	CASSPQGPFNGYTF	TRBD1	TRBV5-1	TRBJ1-2	NA
TGCAGCGTTGAAGCAGGGAGGTCTGGAAACACCATATATTTT	CSVEAGRSGNTIYF	NA	TRBV29-1	TRBJ1-3	NA
TGTGCCAGTGAAACAGGTTTTCAGCTGTTTTTT	CASETGFQLFF	NA	TRBV6-8	TRBJ2-2	NA